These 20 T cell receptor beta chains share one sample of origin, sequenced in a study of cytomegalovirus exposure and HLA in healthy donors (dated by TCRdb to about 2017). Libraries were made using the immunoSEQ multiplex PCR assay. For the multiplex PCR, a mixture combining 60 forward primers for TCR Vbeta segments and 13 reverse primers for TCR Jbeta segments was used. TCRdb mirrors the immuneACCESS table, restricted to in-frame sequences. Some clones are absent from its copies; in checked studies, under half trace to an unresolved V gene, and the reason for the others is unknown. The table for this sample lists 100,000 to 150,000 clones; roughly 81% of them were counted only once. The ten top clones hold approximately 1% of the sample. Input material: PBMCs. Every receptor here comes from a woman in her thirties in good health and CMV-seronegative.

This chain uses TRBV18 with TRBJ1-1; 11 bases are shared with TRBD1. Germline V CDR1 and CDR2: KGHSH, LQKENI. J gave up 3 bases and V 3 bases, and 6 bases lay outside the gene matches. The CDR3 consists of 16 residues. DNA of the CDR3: TGTGCCAGCTCACCGGACAGGGGGCGCGTCGACACTGAAGCTTTCTTT. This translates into CASSPDRGRVDTEAFF.

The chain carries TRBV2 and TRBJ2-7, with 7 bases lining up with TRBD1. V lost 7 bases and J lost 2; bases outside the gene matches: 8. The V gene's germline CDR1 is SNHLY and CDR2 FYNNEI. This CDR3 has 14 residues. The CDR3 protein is CASITTGTAYEQYF. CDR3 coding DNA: TGTGCCAGCATAACTACCGGGACAGCCTACGAGCAGTACTTC.

CDR3 coding DNA: TGTGCCAGCAGTTTGGTGACAGGGGGCTACGAGCAGTACTTC. Translation gives CASSLVTGGYEQYF. The chain combines TRBV27 with TRBJ2-7; 9 nucleotides align to TRBD1. The CDR3 extends over 14 amino acids. Germline CDR1 and CDR2: MNHEY and SMNVEV (reference sequence). J lost 3 bases, V lost 3 bases, and 3 bases had no gene match.

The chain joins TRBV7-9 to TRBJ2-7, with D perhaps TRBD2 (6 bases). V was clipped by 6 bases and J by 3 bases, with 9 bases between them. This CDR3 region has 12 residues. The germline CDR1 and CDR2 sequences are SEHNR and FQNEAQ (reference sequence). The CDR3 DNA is TGTGCCAGCAGGGGGGGTGGCTACGAGCAGTACTTC. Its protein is CASRGGGYEQYF.

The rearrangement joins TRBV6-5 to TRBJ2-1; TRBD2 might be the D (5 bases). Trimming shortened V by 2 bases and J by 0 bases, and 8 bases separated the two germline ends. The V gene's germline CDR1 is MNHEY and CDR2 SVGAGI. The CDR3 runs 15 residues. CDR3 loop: CASSYTAGSYNEQFF. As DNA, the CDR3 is TGTGCCAGCAGTTACACCGCGGGCTCCTACAATGAGCAGTTCTTC.

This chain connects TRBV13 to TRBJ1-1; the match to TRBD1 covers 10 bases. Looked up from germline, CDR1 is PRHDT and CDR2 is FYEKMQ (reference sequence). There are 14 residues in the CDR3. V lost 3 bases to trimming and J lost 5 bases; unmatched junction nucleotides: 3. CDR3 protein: CASSFGTGVTEAFF. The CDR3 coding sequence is TGTGCCAGCAGCTTCGGGACAGGGGTGACTGAAGCTTTCTTT.

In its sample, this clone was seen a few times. Here the CDR3 reads CATSYTGLAEYNEQFF. In DNA form, the CDR3 reads TGTGCCACCAGCTATACAGGACTAGCGGAATACAATGAGCAGTTCTTC. The rearrangement joins TRBV15 to TRBJ2-1; 10 positions agree with TRBD2. The V and J ends lost 5 bases and 4 bases, in that order; junction bases with no gene match: 8. Germline values: CDR1 LNHNV, CDR2 YYDKDF (reference sequence). This CDR3 contains 16 residues.

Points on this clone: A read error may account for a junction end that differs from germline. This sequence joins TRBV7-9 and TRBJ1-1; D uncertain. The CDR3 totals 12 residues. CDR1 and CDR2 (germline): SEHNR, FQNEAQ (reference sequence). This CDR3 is CSSSLAATEAFF. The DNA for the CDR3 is TGTTCCAGCAGCTTAGCGGCCACTGAAGCTTTCTTT.

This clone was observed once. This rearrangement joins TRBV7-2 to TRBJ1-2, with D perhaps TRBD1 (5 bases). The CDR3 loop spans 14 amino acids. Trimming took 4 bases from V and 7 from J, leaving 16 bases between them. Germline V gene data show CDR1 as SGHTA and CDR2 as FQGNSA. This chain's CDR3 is CASSSWPRVPGYTF. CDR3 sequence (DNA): TGTGCCAGCAGCTCGTGGCCCAGGGTCCCTGGCTACACCTTC.

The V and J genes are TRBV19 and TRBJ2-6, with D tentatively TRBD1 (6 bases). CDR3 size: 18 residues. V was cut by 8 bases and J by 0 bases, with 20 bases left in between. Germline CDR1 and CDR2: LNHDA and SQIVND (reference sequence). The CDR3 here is CASSRGSPALSGANVLTF. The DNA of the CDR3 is TGTGCCAGTTCTAGGGGGTCCCCCGCCCTCTCTGGGGCCAACGTCCTGACTTTC.

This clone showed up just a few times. CDR3 amino acids: CASRRTGVEQYF. The CDR3 DNA sequence: TGTGCCAGCAGGAGGACAGGGGTCGAGCAGTACTTC. The V gene is TRBV5-6, the J gene TRBJ2-7; 9 bases are a match to TRBD1. CDR3 size: 12 residues. Germline CDR1 SGHDT, CDR2 YYEEEE. With V trimmed by 5 bases and J by 6 bases, 3 bases remained unmatched.

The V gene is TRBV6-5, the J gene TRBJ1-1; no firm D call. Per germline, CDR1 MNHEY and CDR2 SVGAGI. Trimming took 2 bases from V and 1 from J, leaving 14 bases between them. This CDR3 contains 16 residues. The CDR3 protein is CASSYLTRGPNTEAFF. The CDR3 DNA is TGTGCCAGCAGTTACCTGACCCGAGGCCCGAACACTGAAGCTTTCTTT.

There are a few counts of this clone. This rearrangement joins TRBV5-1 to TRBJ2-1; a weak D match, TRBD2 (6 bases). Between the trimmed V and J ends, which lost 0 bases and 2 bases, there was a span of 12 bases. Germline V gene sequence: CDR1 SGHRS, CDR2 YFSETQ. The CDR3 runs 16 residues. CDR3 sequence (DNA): TGCGCCAGCAGCTTGGACGGGAGAGTAACCTACAATGAGCAGTTCTTC. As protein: CASSLDGRVTYNEQFF.

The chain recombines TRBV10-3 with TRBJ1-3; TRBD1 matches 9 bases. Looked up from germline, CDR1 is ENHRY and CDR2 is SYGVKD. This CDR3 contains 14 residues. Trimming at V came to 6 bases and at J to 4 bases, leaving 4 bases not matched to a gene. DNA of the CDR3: TGTGCCATCAGAGGGACAGGGCGAGGAAACACCATATATTTT. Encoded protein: CAIRGTGRGNTIYF.

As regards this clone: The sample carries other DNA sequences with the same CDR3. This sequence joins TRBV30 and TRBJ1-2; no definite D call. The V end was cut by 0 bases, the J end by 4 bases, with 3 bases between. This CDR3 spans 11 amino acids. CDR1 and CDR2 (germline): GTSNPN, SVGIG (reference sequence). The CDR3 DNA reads TGTGCCTGGAGTGTACTCTATGGCTACACCTTC. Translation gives CAWSVLYGYTF.

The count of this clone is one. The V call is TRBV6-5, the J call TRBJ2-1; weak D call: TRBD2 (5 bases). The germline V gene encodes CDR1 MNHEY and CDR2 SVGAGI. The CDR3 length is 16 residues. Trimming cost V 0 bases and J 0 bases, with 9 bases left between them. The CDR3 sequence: CASSYSMGSSYNEQFF. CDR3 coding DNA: TGTGCCAGCAGTTACTCGATGGGGAGCTCCTACAATGAGCAGTTCTTC.

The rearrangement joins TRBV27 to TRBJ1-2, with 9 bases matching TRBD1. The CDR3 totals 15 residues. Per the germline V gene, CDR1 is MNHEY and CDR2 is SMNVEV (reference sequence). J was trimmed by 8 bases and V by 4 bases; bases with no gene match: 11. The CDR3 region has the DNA TGTGCCAGCAGTTCCGCGGACAGGGGCTTGAGGGGCTACACCTTC. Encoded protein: CASSSADRGLRGYTF.

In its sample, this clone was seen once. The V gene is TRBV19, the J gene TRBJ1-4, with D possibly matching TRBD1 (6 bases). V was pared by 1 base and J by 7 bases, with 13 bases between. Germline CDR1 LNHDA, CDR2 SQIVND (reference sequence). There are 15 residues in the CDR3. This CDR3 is CASSIVDRLFEKLFF. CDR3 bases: TGTGCCAGTAGTATAGTCGACAGGTTATTTGAAAAACTGTTTTTT.

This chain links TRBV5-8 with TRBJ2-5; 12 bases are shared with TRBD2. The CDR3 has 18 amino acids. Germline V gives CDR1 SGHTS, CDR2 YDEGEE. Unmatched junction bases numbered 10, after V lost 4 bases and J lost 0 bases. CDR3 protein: CASSLNPGLAGNQETQYF. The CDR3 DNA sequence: TGTGCCAGCAGCCTCAATCCCGGACTAGCGGGGAACCAAGAGACCCAGTACTTC.

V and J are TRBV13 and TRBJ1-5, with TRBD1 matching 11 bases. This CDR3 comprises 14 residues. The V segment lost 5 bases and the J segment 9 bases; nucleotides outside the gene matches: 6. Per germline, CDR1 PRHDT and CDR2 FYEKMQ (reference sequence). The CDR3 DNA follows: TGTGCCAGCAGCATGGGACAGGGGGATGTGCCCCAGCATTTT. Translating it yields CASSMGQGDVPQHF.